The 21 T cell receptor beta chains listed next were all sequenced from one sample in a study of technical replicates of blood from a handful of donors. Profiled with immunoSEQ multiplex PCR; TCRdb holds only in-frame clones, not every one. This table holds approximately 73,000 clones, around 92% found once. Specimen: T cells isolated from PBMCs. All receptors derive from a human donor in good health.

This chain uses TRBV21-1 with TRBJ2-1; TRBD2, the table's D call, lacks a check against the DNA. TRBV21-1 is a known pseudogene. CDR3 size: 20 residues. CDR3 bases: TGTGCCAGCAGCAAAGCTTCAAAACTAGCGGGCCACCCCTCCTACAATGAGCAGTTCTTC. Protein product: CASSKASKLAGHPSYNEQFF.

This clone appeared a single time. DNA of the CDR3: TGTGCCAGCAGACACTCAGGGAATTTGAACACTGAAGCTTTCTTT. Amino acid sequence: CASRHSGNLNTEAFF. This chain joins TRBV5-6 and TRBJ1-1, with D possibly matching TRBD1 (5 bases). CDR1 and CDR2 from the germline V gene are SGHDT and YYEEEE. The CDR3 runs 15 residues. Trimming removed 5 bases at V and 0 bases at J, with 14 bases between. Full variable domain (missing parts from reference TRBV5-6 and TRBJ1-1): DAGVTQSPTHLIKTRGQQVTLRCSPKSGHDTVSWYQQALGQGPQFIFQYYEEEERQRGNFPDRFSGHQFPNYSSELNVNALLLGDSALYLCASRHSGNLNTEAFFGQGTRLTVV.

The gene calls are TRBV11-3 and TRBJ2-1; 10 bases line up with TRBD2. The CDR3 is 15 residues long. From germline, CDR1 is SGHNT and CDR2 YENEEA. After removal of 6 bases from V and 4 bases from J, the junction contained 6 bases not matched to a gene. For the CDR3, the DNA is TGTGCCAGCAGTCACACTAGCGGGAAGTACAATGAGCAGTTCTTC. As protein: CASSHTSGKYNEQFF.

The chain is built from TRBV5-1 and TRBJ2-7; maybe TRBD1 (6 bases). The CDR3 runs 13 residues. CDR1 and CDR2 (germline): SGHRS, YFSETQ. Trimming pared 7 bases from V and 2 bases from J, leaving 13 bases between. The CDR3 DNA follows: TGCGCCAGCGCCGGGACATTCCCCTACGAGCAGTACTTC. It specifies CASAGTFPYEQYF.

This clone has only a few counts. The gene calls are TRBV15 and TRBJ1-5; D remains ambiguous. Germline assignment: CDR1 LNHNV and CDR2 YYDKDF (reference sequence). There are 12 residues in the CDR3. Trimming took 5 bases from V and 4 from J, leaving 6 bases between them. The CDR3 sequence: CATSASNQPQHF. The CDR3 DNA is TGTGCCACCAGCGCGAGTAATCAGCCCCAGCATTTT.

The chain recombines TRBV9 with TRBJ1-4; D remains unclear. V lost 3 bases to trimming and J lost 8 bases, with 14 bases between them. The CDR3 runs to 14 residues. Germline V gives CDR1 SGDLS, CDR2 YYNGEE. The CDR3, as DNA: TGTGCCAGCAGCGCTAGCGGAGGTAGGGAAAAACTGTTTTTT. Protein sequence: CASSASGGREKLFF.

The chain recombines TRBV19 with TRBJ1-5; D is possibly TRBD1 (6 bases). The CDR3 covers 14 residues. Trimming cost V 9 bases and J 5 bases, with 17 bases left between them. Per germline, CDR1 LNHDA and CDR2 SQIVND (reference sequence). The CDR3 spells CASRFVQGDQPQHF. The CDR3 nucleotides are TGTGCCAGCCGATTTGTACAGGGTGATCAGCCCCAGCATTTT.

The chain joins TRBV18 to TRBJ1-4, with D uncertain. The CDR3 covers 15 residues. Germline values: CDR1 KGHSH, CDR2 LQKENI. Trimming took off 4 bases at V and 7 bases at J, with 16 bases between the two ends. The CDR3 DNA follows: TGTGCCAGCTCACGCTCTGATTTGGAGGGTGAAAAACTGTTTTTT. The encoded protein is CASSRSDLEGEKLFF.

The chain is built from TRBV19 and TRBJ2-7; 8 bases match TRBD2. V was pared by 6 bases and J by 1 base, with 14 bases of the junction left unmatched. In germline, CDR1 is LNHDA, CDR2 SQIVND (reference sequence). The CDR3 is 17 amino acids. CDR3 coding DNA: TGTGCCAGTAGCCTACTGGGGAGCGGGAGTCGATCCTACGAGCAGTACTTC. This translates into CASSLLGSGSRSYEQYF.

The chain has TRBV15 and TRBJ1-3, with D perhaps matching TRBD1 (5 bases). The CDR3 is made up of 15 amino acids. Germline CDR1 LNHNV, CDR2 YYDKDF (reference sequence). Deletions cut 0 bases from V and 3 bases from J, with 9 bases between. In nucleotides, the CDR3 is TGTGCCACCAGCAGAGAGCCGGGGGATGGAAACACCATATATTTT. This sequence encodes CATSREPGDGNTIYF.

This chain joins TRBV7-9 and TRBJ2-3; possibly TRBD2 for D (6 bases). V was shortened by 5 bases and J by 5 bases, with 20 bases between the two germline ends. CDR1 and CDR2 (germline): SEHNR, FQNEAQ (reference sequence). The CDR3 loop spans 16 amino acids. CDR3 sequence: CASSLQAGFVGDTQYF. CDR3 bases: TGTGCCAGCAGCCTACAAGCGGGTTTCGTGGGAGATACGCAGTATTTT. Full variable domain (rest looked up from reference TRBV7-9 and TRBJ2-3): DTGVSQNPRHKITKRGQNVTFRCDPISEHNRLYWYRQTLGQGPEFLTYFQNEAQLEKSRLLSDRFSAERPKGSFSTLEIQRTEQGDSAMYLCASSLQAGFVGDTQYFGPGTRLTVL.

This chain joins TRBV5-5 and TRBJ2-3, with D possibly matching TRBD1 (5 bases). With 4 bases removed from V and 2 bases from J, the gap between germline ends came to 14 bases. The CDR3 loop spans 15 amino acids. The germline gives CDR1 SGHKS, CDR2 YYEKEE (reference sequence). The CDR3 region is CASSPLDRYTDTQYF. The CDR3 coding sequence is TGTGCCAGCAGCCCCCTAGACAGATACACAGATACGCAGTATTTT.

The chain carries TRBV21-1 and TRBJ2-7; no DNA check was done on the table's D call, TRBD2. TRBV21-1 is classified as a pseudogene. CDR3 size: 16 residues. The CDR3: CASSKWSGSIFDEQYF. The DNA for the CDR3 is TGTGCCAGCAGCAAATGGAGCGGGAGTATCTTTGACGAGCAGTACTTC.

The rearrangement uses TRBV11-3 and TRBJ2-2; D not certain. The CDR3 has 15 amino acids. Trimming took 5 bases from V and 0 from J, leaving 10 bases between them. The germline gives CDR1 SGHNT, CDR2 YENEEA. The CDR3 loop reads CASSPSRPNTGELFF. The CDR3 bases are TGTGCCAGCAGCCCTAGTCGGCCGAACACCGGGGAGCTGTTTTTT.

V is TRBV30 and J is TRBJ1-2; 10 bases fit TRBD1. There are 12 residues in the CDR3. Germline V CDR1 and CDR2: GTSNPN, SVGIG (reference sequence). Unmatched junction bases numbered 6, after V lost 2 bases and J lost 12 bases. This CDR3 is CAWSTRDRGHTF. CDR3 nucleotides: TGTGCCTGGAGTACCCGGGACAGGGGCCACACCTTC.

The chain carries TRBV9 and TRBJ2-3; 10 bases line up with TRBD1. Germline CDR1 reads SGDLS; CDR2 reads YYNGEE. Losses at the gene ends were 0 bases for V and 0 bases for J; bases not matched to a gene: 7. The length of the CDR3 is 18 residues. The CDR3 DNA reads as TGTGCCAGCAGCGTAGCCTTGGGACAGGGGCTTAGCACAGATACGCAGTATTTT. It encodes CASSVALGQGLSTDTQYF.

J is TRBJ1-1 and V is TRBV7-8; D remains ambiguous. Per the germline V gene, CDR1 is SGHVS and CDR2 is FQNEAQ. Deletions cut 5 bases from V and 0 bases from J, with 7 bases between. The CDR3 covers 13 residues. For the CDR3, the DNA is TGTGCCAGCAGCCGTACAATGAACACTGAAGCTTTCTTT. It is translated as CASSRTMNTEAFF.

The chain combines TRBV5-1 with TRBJ1-2, with 8 bases aligning to TRBD1. Per the germline V gene, CDR1 is SGHRS and CDR2 is YFSETQ. Unmatched junction bases numbered 1, after V lost 4 bases and J lost 2 bases. The CDR3 is 13 amino acids. The CDR3 bases are TGCGCCAGCAGCCCAGGGGGCAACTATGGCTACACCTTC. It yields the protein CASSPGGNYGYTF. Using reference TRBV5-1 and TRBJ1-2 for the parts outside the CDR3, the full variable domain is KAGVTQTPRYLIKTRGQQVTLSCSPISGHRSVSWYQQTPGQGLQFLFEYFSETQRNKGNFPGRFSGRQFSNSRSEMNVSTLELGDSALYLCASSPGGNYGYTFGSGTRLTVV.

The chain joins TRBV9 to TRBJ2-7; maybe TRBD1 (5 bases). CDR1 and CDR2 (germline): SGDLS, YYNGEE. The V gene lost 0 bases and the J gene lost 2 bases, with 9 bases spanning the gap. The CDR3 is 14 amino acids. The CDR3 reads CASSVASQAYEQYF. The CDR3 DNA is TGTGCCAGCAGCGTAGCCTCACAGGCCTACGAGCAGTACTTC.

This rearrangement joins TRBV13 to TRBJ2-3; 11 nucleotides align to TRBD2. Germline loops: CDR1 PRHDT, CDR2 FYEKMQ (reference sequence). The CDR3 loop spans 19 amino acids. V shed 6 bases, J shed 2 bases, and the junction held 16 bases outside the gene matches. CDR3 in amino acids: CASSFILRGTSGPTDTQYF. The CDR3 coding sequence is TGTGCCAGCAGTTTTATTTTGAGGGGGACTAGCGGACCCACAGATACGCAGTATTTT.

The J gene is TRBJ2-7, the V gene TRBV27; 9 bases match TRBD2. The germline gives CDR1 MNHEY, CDR2 SMNVEV (reference sequence). The CDR3 runs to 15 residues. The V gene end was trimmed by 7 bases and the J gene end by 4 bases; junction bases not matched to a gene: 11. The CDR3 DNA is TGTGCCAGCATGAGAGTAGCGGGAGAAGGGTACGAGCAGTACTTC. Translated: CASMRVAGEGYEQYF.